Following are 21 T cell receptor beta chains from one sample sequenced in a study of tumor-infiltrating lymphocytes in glioblastoma multiforme. Multiple V-beta primers and a C-beta primer amplified TCRB from RNA. TCRdb reanalysed the multiplex PCR reads using MiXCR and keeps one entry per CDR3 protein. The sample includes almost 15,000 distinct CDR3 sequences, 65% to 80% of them seen just once. Sequenced input: brain tumor tissue. Receptors were obtained from a male donor with glioblastoma.

The chain couples TRBV20-1 to TRBJ1-1, with 9 bases matching TRBD1. Trimming cost V 2 bases and J 3 bases; bases outside gene matches: 7. This CDR3 is 15 amino acids long. Germline values: CDR1 DFQATT, CDR2 SNEGSKA (reference sequence). CDR3 loop: CSARSYDRGYTEAFF. CDR3 sequence (DNA): TGCAGTGCTAGATCCTACGACAGGGGGTACACTGAAGCTTTCTTT.

Many counts were recorded for this clonotype. The chain employs TRBV7-9 and TRBJ2-1, with 12 bases identical to TRBD2. The CDR3 extends over 19 amino acids. With V trimmed by 6 bases and J by 0 bases, 12 bases remained unmatched. Per the germline V gene, CDR1 is SEHNR and CDR2 is FQNEAQ (reference sequence). The CDR3 region has the DNA TGTGCCAGCAGGCAAACTAGCGGGAGGAATATTAGCTCCTACAATGAGCAGTTCTTC. Its translation is CASRQTSGRNISSYNEQFF.

This chain connects TRBV11-2 to TRBJ2-1; D not resolved. V dropped 5 bases and J dropped 2 bases, with 13 bases sitting between them. CDR1 is SGHAT, CDR2 FQNNGV, per germline. The CDR3 has 15 residues. Here the CDR3 DNA reads TGTGCCAGCAGCCCTGGAGCCTACACCTACAATGAGCAGTTCTTC. This sequence encodes CASSPGAYTYNEQFF. The whole variable domain, filled in from reference TRBV11-2 and TRBJ2-1, reads EAGVAQSPRYKIIEKRQSVAFWCNPISGHATLYWYQQILGQGPKLLIQFQNNGVVDDSQLPKDRFSAERLKGVDSTLKIQPAKLEDSAVYLCASSPGAYTYNEQFFGPGTRLTVL.

The V call is TRBV11-3, the J call TRBJ1-1; D gene uncertain. The V end lost 7 bases, the J end lost 10 bases, and 19 bases lay between the germline ends. Germline V gene lookup returns CDR1 SGHNT and CDR2 YENEEA. This CDR3 has 13 residues. DNA of the CDR3: TGTGCCAGCATCCGAACCGGCACGAGAGGAGCTTTCTTT. Its protein product is CASIRTGTRGAFF. Full variable domain (missing parts from reference TRBV11-3 and TRBJ1-1): EAGVVQSPRYKIIEKKQPVAFWCNPISGHNTLYWYLQNLGQGPELLIRYENEEAVDDSQLPKDRFSAERLKGVDSTLKIQPAELGDSAVYLCASIRTGTRGAFFGQGTRLTVV.

Concerning this clonotype: The conserved closing phenylalanine or tryptophan is absent in this CDR3, likely reflecting a read error. The limits of the CDR3 on the DNA are not certain, so only TCRdb's listed CDR3 is given. The rearrangement uses TRBV11-1 and TRBJ2-7; the table names TRBD1, a call not compared with the DNA. CDR1 is SGHAT, CDR2 FQDESV, per germline (reference sequence). The length of the CDR3 is 16 amino acids, counting both ends. The CDR3 here is CASSLARLDRGYEQYR.

In regard to this clonotype: No conserved phenylalanine or tryptophan ends this CDR3, so it is likely a read error. This chain connects TRBV12-3 or TRBV12-4 to TRBJ2-5; no definite D call. The CDR3 runs 14 residues. The V and J ends lost 5 bases and 5 bases respectively, with 15 bases between them. The CDR3 DNA reads as TGTGCCAGCAGTCCTCCGGAGAGAGTGGAGACCCAGTACTTA. Translating it yields CASSPPERVETQYL.

This clonotype was seen a few times. The chain combines TRBV6-5 with TRBJ2-6; D is ambiguous. V lost 6 bases, J lost 0 bases, and 0 bases lay in between. Germline V CDR1 and CDR2: MNHEY, SVGAGI. The CDR3 has 12 residues. In DNA form, the CDR3 reads TGTGCCAGCAGCTCTGGGGCCAACGTCCTGACTTTC. Its translation: CASSSGANVLTF.

This chain joins TRBV11-2 and TRBJ1-1; TRBD1 is a possible D gene (6 bases). Germline lookup yields CDR1 SGHAT and CDR2 FQNNGV. Trimming cost V 4 bases and J 8 bases, with 14 bases left between them. The CDR3 covers 13 residues. The CDR3 loop is CASSSRDTKEAFF. CDR3 nucleotide sequence: TGTGCCAGCAGCTCCCGGGACACTAAAGAAGCTTTCTTT. The complete variable domain, with remaining parts taken from reference TRBV11-2 and TRBJ1-1, reads EAGVAQSPRYKIIEKRQSVAFWCNPISGHATLYWYQQILGQGPKLLIQFQNNGVVDDSQLPKDRFSAERLKGVDSTLKIQPAKLEDSAVYLCASSSRDTKEAFFGQGTRLTVV.

A remark on this clonotype: This CDR3 fails to terminate in the conserved phenylalanine or tryptophan, so it likely reflects a read error. J is TRBJ2-5 and V is TRBV29-1, with D perhaps matching TRBD2 (8 bases). This CDR3 contains 17 residues. Germline CDR1 is SQVTM and CDR2 is ANQGSEA. V was clipped by 6 bases and J by 2 bases, with 25 bases between them. The CDR3 here is CSVGTSGRPRGQETQYL. Here the CDR3 DNA reads TGCAGCGTGGGGACCAGCGGGAGACCCAGGGGGCAAGAGACCCAGTACTTA.

Turning to this clonotype: The junction departs from germline at one end; a sequencing error may be responsible. J is TRBJ2-1 and V is TRBV11-2; the D is unclear. Germline V gives CDR1 SGHAT, CDR2 FQNNGV. This CDR3 has 15 amino acids. CDR3: CASSLEVISYTEQFF. Written as DNA, the CDR3 is TGTGCCAGCAGCTTAGAGGTTATTTCCTACACTGAGCAGTTCTTC.

This clonotype was found once. An end of the junction differs from the germline gene, which may be a read error. This chain links TRBV11-1 with TRBJ1-1; D perhaps matches TRBD1 (5 bases). Per the germline V gene, CDR1 is SGHAT and CDR2 is FQDESV (reference sequence). The CDR3 is made up of 14 amino acids. In nucleotides, the CDR3 is TGTGCCAGCAGCTTCGGCAGGGTGAAAACTGAAGCTTTCTTT. This gives the protein CASSFGRVKTEAFF.

V is TRBV7-8 and J is TRBJ2-1, with D perhaps given as TRBD1 or TRBD2 (5 bases each). Germline CDR1 SGHVS, CDR2 FQNEAQ. This CDR3 has 14 residues. The V gene lost 8 bases and the J gene lost 12 bases, with 23 bases spanning the gap. CDR3 amino acids: CASGITRGLDGQFF. In nucleotides, the CDR3 is TGTGCCAGCGGCATAACTAGGGGCCTGGATGGGCAGTTCTTC.

A note on this clonotype: At one boundary the junction diverges from the germline segment, which might be a read error. The genes are TRBV28 and TRBJ2-3; the match to TRBD2 covers 7 bases. Germline V lookup: CDR1 MDHEN, CDR2 SYDVKM. The CDR3 runs 15 residues. CDR3 in amino acids: CASSLPSGITDTQYF. The CDR3, as DNA: TGTGCCAGCAGTTTGCCCAGCGGGATCACAGATACGCAATATTTT. Drawing the rest from reference TRBV28 and TRBJ2-3, the complete variable domain is DVKVTQSSRYLVKRTGEKVFLECVQDMDHENMFWYRQDPGLGLRLIYFSYDVKMKEKGDIPEGYSVSREKKERFSLILESASTNQTSMYLCASSLPSGITDTQYFGPGTRLTVL.

The count of this clonotype is one. One end of the junction varies from germline; a read error may be responsible. The chain combines TRBV20-1 with TRBJ2-5, with 9 bases matching TRBD2. The CDR3 is 15 amino acids. Germline loops: CDR1 DFQATT, CDR2 SNEGSKA (reference sequence). In DNA, the CDR3 is TGCGGTGCTAGAGGTTTGGGACTAGCTGAAGAGACCCAGTACTTC. Amino acid sequence: CGARGLGLAEETQYF.

In the case of this clonotype: At one boundary the junction diverges from the germline segment, which might be a read error. V and J are TRBV29-1 and TRBJ1-1; D is uncertain. The CDR3 extends over 13 amino acids. CDR1 is SQVTM, CDR2 ANQGSEA, per germline. The CDR3 is CNVDSPENIEAFF. Here the CDR3 DNA reads TGCAACGTTGATAGTCCAGAGAACATTGAGGCTTTCTTT.

To note about this clonotype: A much larger clone differs from this one at a single base, so this may be a read error. V usage is TRBV12-3 or TRBV12-4 and J usage is TRBJ1-1; 7 bases are a match to TRBD1. Trimming at V came to 4 bases and at J to 6 bases, leaving 11 bases not matched to a gene. The CDR3 has 15 residues. The CDR3 region is CASSSPGGGLSEAFF. The CDR3 DNA follows: TGTGCCAGCAGTTCTCCAGGGGGGGGGCTATCTGAAGCTTTCTTT.

This chain connects TRBV20-1 to TRBJ2-1; D is undetermined. V lost 3 bases, J lost 3 bases, and 15 bases lay in between. CDR1 and CDR2 (germline): DFQATT, SNEGSKA (reference sequence). The CDR3 consists of 15 residues. The CDR3 region has the DNA TGCAGTGCTAGTCGGAGAGGCAGCTTCTACAATGAGCAGTTCTTC. Translation: CSASRRGSFYNEQFF.

A note on this clonotype: This sequence may be a read error, since a much larger clone differs from it by one base. V is TRBV10-2 and J is TRBJ2-1; D is uncertain. Trimming stripped 0 bases from V and 12 bases from J, with 6 bases between. In germline, CDR1 is WSHSY, CDR2 SAAADI. The CDR3 consists of 11 residues. The DNA for the CDR3 is TGCGCCAGCAGTGAGTCGGGTACGCAGTTCTTC. Protein product: CASSESGTQFF.

This sequence joins TRBV20-1 and TRBJ2-3; 9 bases fit TRBD1. Trimming cost V 6 bases and J 7 bases; bases outside gene matches: 11. Per germline, CDR1 DFQATT and CDR2 SNEGSKA (reference sequence). The CDR3 runs to 14 residues. In nucleotides, the CDR3 is TGCAGTGCCAGAAAGACAGGGGGGTCGAATACGCAGTATTTT. Amino acid sequence: CSARKTGGSNTQYF.

This clonotype appeared many times. The chain uses TRBV7-9 and TRBJ2-7; D gene uncertain. CDR3 size: 11 residues. Germline V gene sequence: CDR1 SEHNR, CDR2 FQNEAQ (reference sequence). V dropped 2 bases and J dropped 5 bases, with 4 bases sitting between them. The CDR3 DNA reads TGTGCCAGCAGCTTATTTAACGAGCAGTACTTC. It yields the protein CASSLFNEQYF.

The table lists this clonotype with many counts. This chain uses TRBV2 with TRBJ1-2, with a weak D call TRBD1 (6 bases). Trimming removed 5 bases from V and 4 bases from J, with 17 bases in between. The germline V gene encodes CDR1 SNHLY and CDR2 FYNNEI. This CDR3 is built from 15 residues. The CDR3 loop is CASSISQGPGYGYTF. CDR3 bases: TGTGCCAGCAGTATATCTCAGGGGCCGGGCTATGGCTACACCTTC.